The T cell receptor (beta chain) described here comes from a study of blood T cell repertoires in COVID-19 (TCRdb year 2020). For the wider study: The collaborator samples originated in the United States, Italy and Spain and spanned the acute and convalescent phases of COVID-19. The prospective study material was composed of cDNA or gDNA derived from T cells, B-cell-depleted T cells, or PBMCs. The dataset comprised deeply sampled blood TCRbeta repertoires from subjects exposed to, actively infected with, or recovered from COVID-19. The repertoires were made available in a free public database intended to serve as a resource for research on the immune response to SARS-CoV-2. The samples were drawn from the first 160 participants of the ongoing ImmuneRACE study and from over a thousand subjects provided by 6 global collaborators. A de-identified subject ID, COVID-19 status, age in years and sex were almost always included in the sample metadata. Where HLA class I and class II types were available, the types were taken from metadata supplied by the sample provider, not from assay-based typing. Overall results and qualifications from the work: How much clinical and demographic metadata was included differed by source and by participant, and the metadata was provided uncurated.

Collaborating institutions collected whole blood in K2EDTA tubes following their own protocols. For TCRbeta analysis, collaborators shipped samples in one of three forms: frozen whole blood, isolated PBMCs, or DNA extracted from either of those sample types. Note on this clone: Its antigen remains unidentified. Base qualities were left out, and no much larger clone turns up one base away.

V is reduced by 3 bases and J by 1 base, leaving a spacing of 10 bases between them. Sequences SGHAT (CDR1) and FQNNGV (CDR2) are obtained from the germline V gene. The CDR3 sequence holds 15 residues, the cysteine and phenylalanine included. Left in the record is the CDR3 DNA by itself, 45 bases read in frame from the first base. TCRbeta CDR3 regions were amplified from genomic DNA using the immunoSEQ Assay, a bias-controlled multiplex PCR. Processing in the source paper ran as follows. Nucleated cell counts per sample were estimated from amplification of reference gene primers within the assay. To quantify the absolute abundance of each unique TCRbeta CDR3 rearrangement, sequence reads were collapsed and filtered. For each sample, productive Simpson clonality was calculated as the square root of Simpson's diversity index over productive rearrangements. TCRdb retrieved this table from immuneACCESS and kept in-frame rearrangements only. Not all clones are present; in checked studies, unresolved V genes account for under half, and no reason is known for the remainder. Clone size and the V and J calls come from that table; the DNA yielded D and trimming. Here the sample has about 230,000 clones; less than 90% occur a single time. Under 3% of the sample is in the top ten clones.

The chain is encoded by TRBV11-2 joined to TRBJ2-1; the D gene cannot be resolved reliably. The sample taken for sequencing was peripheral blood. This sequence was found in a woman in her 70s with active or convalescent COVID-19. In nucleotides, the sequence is TGTGCCAGCAGCTTTGCGGTAGAGTCCTACAATGAGCAGTTCTTC. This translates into CASSFAVESYNEQFF.